A selection of T cell receptor beta chains follows, all from one sample in a study of T-cell memory formation after mild COVID-19. A single record per CDR3 protein comes from TCRdb applying MiXCR to the 5' RACE reads. The profile shows approximately 150,000 distinct CDR3 sequences, more than 14% of them singletons. Sample: PBMCs or a T cell subset sorted from them (not recorded which). All receptors come from an adult woman who had mild COVID-19 (a few samples of this study predate the infection). Cell type and time point are not known. Both conserved end residues are part of each CDR3. A D gene is named only where the DNA matches it firmly. Part of the rows lack a size; the others show once, few, many or a class for expanded clones.

D gene,V gene,J gene,clone size,CDR3 DNA,CDR3 protein
.,TRBV7-9,TRBJ2-6,many,TGTGCCAGCAGCTTACTTACTGGGGCCAACGTCCTGACTTTC,CASSLLTGANVLTF
.,TRBV4-1,TRBJ1-1,.,TGCGCCAGCAGCCAAGCCCTCCCTAGGGGCCTCGTAGTGAACACTGAAGCTTTCTTT,CASSQALPRGLVVNTEAFF
TRBD2,TRBV6-2/TRBV6-3,TRBJ2-1,.,TGTGCCAGCAGTTACGCCGGACTAGCGGGCAGGGGCAATGAGCAGTTCTTC,CASSYAGLAGRGNEQFF
.,TRBV6-5,TRBJ1-5,.,TGTGCCAGCAGTCCCCGGGACCTAGGAGGGCAGCCCCAGCATTTT,CASSPRDLGGQPQHF
.,TRBV7-3,TRBJ2-7,few,TGTGCCAGCAGCTCCGGAACAGCCTCCTACGAGCAGTACTTC,CASSSGTASYEQYF
TRBD2,TRBV29-1,TRBJ2-2,.,TGCAGCGCCCCAGCGGGGGCCGGCACCGGGGAGCTGTTTTTT,CSAPAGAGTGELFF
.,TRBV19,TRBJ1-6,.,TGTGCCAGTAGCCAGGTTGGCTGGGGAGATTCACCCCTCCACTTT,CASSQVGWGDSPLHF
TRBD2,TRBV5-1,TRBJ2-5,.,TGCGCCAGCAGCTTGGGGACTAGCGAGAAAGAGACCCAGTACTTC,CASSLGTSEKETQYF
.,TRBV5-1,TRBJ2-3,.,TGCGCCAGCAGCTTGGTAGGAGGAGTTAGCACAGATACGCAGTATTTT,CASSLVGGVSTDTQYF
.,TRBV18,TRBJ2-3,.,TGTGCCAGCTCACCCGAGACGTCGCCTAGCACAGATACGCAGTATTTT,CASSPETSPSTDTQYF
TRBD1,TRBV23-1,TRBJ2-7,few,TGCGCCAGCAGTCAATCGAAGAGACAGGGTTACGAGCAGTACTTC,CASSQSKRQGYEQYF
TRBD2,TRBV4-2,TRBJ2-2,few,TGTGCCAGCAGCCAGTTACTAGCGGGATATAACACCGGGGAGCTGTTTTTT,CASSQLLAGYNTGELFF
.,TRBV9,TRBJ1-2,few,TGTGCCAGCAGCGCGACCCTGAAGGACGGCCCGGGCTACACCTTC,CASSATLKDGPGYTF
.,TRBV9,TRBJ1-1,.,TGTGCCAGCAGCGTCGACCCCTCAGCTCGGATGGCTTTCTTT,CASSVDPSARMAFF
.,TRBV18,TRBJ1-2,.,TGTGCCAGCTCACCAATCCGGGAGTATGGCTACACCTTC,CASSPIREYGYTF
TRBD2,TRBV11-3,TRBJ2-3,.,TGTGCCAGCAGCCTTAGGAGCGGGAGGGCCACAGATACGCAGTATTTT,CASSLRSGRATDTQYF
.,TRBV30,TRBJ2-7,few,TGTGCCTGGAGTAGGGCCGGCTCCTACGAGCAGTACTTC,CAWSRAGSYEQYF
TRBD1,TRBV27,TRBJ2-1,.,TGTGCCACCGCCGGGACAGGGCTCCCCCATGAGCAGTTCTTC,CATAGTGLPHEQFF
TRBD2,TRBV2,TRBJ2-1,.,TGTGCCAGCAGTGACACCCTAGCGGGGGGCCCCAATGAGCAGTTCTTC,CASSDTLAGGPNEQFF
.,TRBV11-1,TRBJ2-3,many,TGTGCCAGCAGCCCCACAGCGTCGGATACGCAGTATTTT,CASSPTASDTQYF
.,TRBV4-1,TRBJ2-5,many,TGCGCCAGCAGCCAAGATCACGGTTTTACCCAGTACTTC,CASSQDHGFTQYF
.,TRBV14,TRBJ2-1,.,TGTGCCAGCAGCCAAGTGATGGGGGAGCAGTTCTTC,CASSQVMGEQFF
.,TRBV2,TRBJ2-3,many,TGTGCCAGCAGCCCCGACAGGCGTAAGCAGTATTTT,CASSPDRRKQYF
.,TRBV5-1,TRBJ2-2,few,TGCGCCAGCAGCTTGGCCATCGGTACAGGGAGGACCGGGGAGCTGTTTTTT,CASSLAIGTGRTGELFF
.,TRBV18,TRBJ1-1,many,TGTGCCAGCTCACCACCGGGATGGAACACTGAAGCTTTCTTT,CASSPPGWNTEAFF
.,TRBV5-6,TRBJ2-5,.,TGTGCCAGCAGCTTGCCCGAAGACGAAGAGACCCAGTACTTC,CASSLPEDEETQYF
TRBD2,TRBV9,TRBJ2-1,few,TGTGCCAGCAGCGTTAGCGGGGGAGCCAATGAGCAGTTCTTC,CASSVSGGANEQFF
.,TRBV20-1,TRBJ2-3,few,TGCAGTGCTAGAGAGCGGGGCGGAAGCACAGATACGCAGTATTTT,CSARERGGSTDTQYF
.,TRBV12-3/TRBV12-4,TRBJ1-4,.,TGTGCCAGCAGTTCCCGCCCTCTTAATGAAAAACTGTTTTTT,CASSSRPLNEKLFF
.,TRBV4-1,TRBJ2-5,.,TGCGCCAGCAGCCTTAGACCGACCCAAGAGACCCAGTACTTC,CASSLRPTQETQYF
.,TRBV5-1,TRBJ1-6,few,TGCGCCAGCAGCTTGGTGGGGAGGAATGATTCACCCCTCCACTTT,CASSLVGRNDSPLHF
.,TRBV29-1,TRBJ2-6,few,TGCAGCGTTGATGACGGGGGCGTCGGGATCAACGTCCTGACTTTC,CSVDDGGVGINVLTF
TRBD2,TRBV7-9,TRBJ2-5,.,TGTGCCAGCAGCTTACGTCCATCGGGAGGCCAAGAGACCCAGTACTTC,CASSLRPSGGQETQYF
.,TRBV15,TRBJ2-4,.,TGTGCCACCAGCAGAGATCGTGGGGGCGAGGCCAAAAACATTCAGTACTTC,CATSRDRGGEAKNIQYF
.,TRBV5-6,TRBJ1-3,.,TGTGCCAGCAGCGGCGATCTCTCAGGAAACACCATATATTTT,CASSGDLSGNTIYF
.,TRBV20-1,TRBJ2-3,many,TGCAGTGCTAGAGACCCCAGGGGAGATACGCAGTATTTT,CSARDPRGDTQYF
.,TRBV5-4,TRBJ1-2,.,TGTGCCAGCAGCCAGGAGGGTGCCTATGGCTACACCTTC,CASSQEGAYGYTF
.,TRBV5-5,TRBJ2-7,.,TGTGCCAGCAGCTTGGATTACCGGGGGATGGGCTACGAGCAGTACTTC,CASSLDYRGMGYEQYF
TRBD2,TRBV12-3/TRBV12-4,TRBJ2-3,.,TGTGCCAGCAGTTTAATCCGGGAGGACTATTCAGATACGCAGTATTTT,CASSLIREDYSDTQYF
TRBD1,TRBV7-3,TRBJ2-7,few,TGTGCCAGCAGCTTCCGTGGACAGGGGTTTAAGGTCTTC,CASSFRGQGFKVF
.,TRBV4-1,TRBJ1-1,few,TGCGCCAGCAGCCCCTTGGGGGCCACTGAAGCTTTCTTT,CASSPLGATEAFF
TRBD2,TRBV10-3,TRBJ2-7,.,TGTGCCATCAGTGATGAGCTAGCGGGAGGGCCCTCGTCCTTC,CAISDELAGGPSSF
TRBD2,TRBV4-1,TRBJ2-2,.,TGCGCCAGCAGCCTCACTAGCGGGGGGGCTACCGGGGAGCTGTTTTTT,CASSLTSGGATGELFF
.,TRBV30,TRBJ2-1,.,TGTGCCTGGACCCCTGCTTTTAATGAGCAGTTCTTC,CAWTPAFNEQFF
TRBD1,TRBV12-5,TRBJ1-1,few,TGTGCTAGTGGTCTTGACAGGGGAAGGGGAGCTTTCTTT,CASGLDRGRGAFF
.,TRBV2,TRBJ1-2,few,TGTGCCCGTCTCCAGCGGGGCCCAGCTAACTATGGCTACACCTTC,CARLQRGPANYGYTF
TRBD2,TRBV20-1,TRBJ2-1,few,TGCAGTGCTAGAGAATGGAGCGGGAGGAATTTTGATGAGCAGTTCTTC,CSAREWSGRNFDEQFF
.,TRBV20-1,TRBJ2-2,few,TGCAGTGCTAGTTCGGACGGGGCCGGGGAGCTGTTTTTT,CSASSDGAGELFF
.,TRBV18,TRBJ1-6,few,TGTGCCAGCTCACCACCCGGACGAGGAGGGAGTTCACCCCTCCACTTT,CASSPPGRGGSSPLHF
TRBD2,TRBV7-8,TRBJ2-7,.,TGTGCCAGCAGCTTAGTGCCAGCGGGGGAATACGAGCAGTACTTC,CASSLVPAGEYEQYF
TRBD2,TRBV7-2,TRBJ2-2,many,TGTGCCAGCAGCTTGACTAGCGGGACCAACACCGGGGAGCTGTTTTTT,CASSLTSGTNTGELFF
TRBD1,TRBV7-6,TRBJ1-1,few,TGTGCCAGCAGCCCCCGGACAGGCTACACTGAAGCTTTCTTT,CASSPRTGYTEAFF
.,TRBV7-2,TRBJ2-5,.,TGTGCCAGCAGCTTAGCGCTGGGGTACCAAGAGACCCAGTACTTC,CASSLALGYQETQYF
.,TRBV12-3/TRBV12-4,TRBJ2-1,few,TGTGCCAGCAGTTCGATAGACACTCATGAGCAGTTCTTC,CASSSIDTHEQFF
.,TRBV6-2/TRBV6-3,TRBJ2-6,.,TGTGCCAGCGGAGGGCACTCTGGGGCCAACGTCCTGACTTTC,CASGGHSGANVLTF
.,TRBV5-1,TRBJ1-2,.,TGCGCCAGCAGCTTGGATCCAGGGCTAGTGAATGGCTACACCTTC,CASSLDPGLVNGYTF
TRBD2,TRBV4-3,TRBJ2-1,.,TGCGCCAGCAGCCAAGTTCCCATAGCGGGAGCAGGGATCCATGAGCAGTTCTTC,CASSQVPIAGAGIHEQFF
TRBD2,TRBV7-8,TRBJ2-1,few,TGTGCCAGCAGCTTATGGGAGCGGGAGGGCCAAACCTACAATGAGCAGTTCTTC,CASSLWEREGQTYNEQFF
.,TRBV29-1,TRBJ1-1,.,TGCAGCGTAGACGTGACAGTGAACACTGAAGCTTTCTTT,CSVDVTVNTEAFF
.,TRBV29-1,TRBJ2-7,few,TGCAGCGTTGAAGATCGGGCCCTCTCCTACGAGCAGTACTTC,CSVEDRALSYEQYF